The entry below describes one T cell receptor beta chain. Its antigen is undetermined. Produced via immunoSEQ multiplex PCR; TCRdb's table is partial and in-frame only. The sample contains tens of thousands of clones, 80% to 95% of which appear only once. These data belong to a study of cytomegalovirus exposure and HLA in healthy donors. The CDR3 has 16 amino acids. V was clipped by 0 bases and J by 4 bases, with 14 bases between them. Looked up from germline, CDR1 is SGDLS and CDR2 is YYNGEE. Points from the study as a whole: The classifier reportedly diagnosed cytomegalovirus status with high specificity and sensitivity. Subsequent analysis showed first-cohort TCR clusters tending to co-occur in around 130 validation repertoires.

This rearrangement joins TRBV9 to TRBJ2-1; weak D call: TRBD1 (5 bases). The sample comprised PBMCs. The sequence was collected from a woman aged 25-40 years in good health and CMV-seronegative. In DNA, the CDR3 is TGTGCCAGCAGCGTAGGATCGGACATCTGGTACAATGAGCAGTTCTTC. Encoded protein: CASSVGSDIWYNEQFF.